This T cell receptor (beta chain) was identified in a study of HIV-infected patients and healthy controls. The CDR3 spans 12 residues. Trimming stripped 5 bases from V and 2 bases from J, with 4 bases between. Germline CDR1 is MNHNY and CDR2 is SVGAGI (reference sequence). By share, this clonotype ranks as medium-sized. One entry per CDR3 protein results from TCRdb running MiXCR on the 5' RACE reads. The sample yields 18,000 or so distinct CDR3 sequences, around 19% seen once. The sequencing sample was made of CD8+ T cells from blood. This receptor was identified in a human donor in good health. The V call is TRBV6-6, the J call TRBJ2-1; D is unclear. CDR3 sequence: CASSRPYNEQFF. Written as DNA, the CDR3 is TGTGCCAGCAGTCGCCCCTACAATGAGCAGTTCTTC.